The 17 T cell receptor beta chains below all came from one sample that was sequenced in a study of T-cell reconstitution after alpha-beta-depleted transplantation in children. Preparation of the TCRbeta library used unique molecular identifiers. Using its own MiXCR run on the PCR reads, TCRdb lists one record per CDR3 protein. The sample yields 180,000 or so distinct CDR3 sequences, about 6% seen once. The sample was PBMCs, taken before TCRalphabeta/CD19-depleted stem cell transplant. These receptors were obtained from a girl less than two years old with combined immunodeficiency, due to receive a stem cell transplant.

This clonotype turned up a few times. This chain joins TRBV5-1 and TRBJ2-3; 8 bases agree with TRBD1. Trimming removed 3 bases from V and 0 bases from J; junction bases left unmatched: 9. Germline-derived CDR1 and CDR2 are SGHRS and YFSETQ. The CDR3 sequence is 17 residues long. The CDR3 bases are TGCGCCAGCAGCTCACCACTCGACAGGGGTAGCACAGATACGCAGTATTTT. This encodes CASSSPLDRGSTDTQYF.

The sample holds many counts of this clonotype. The chain has TRBV4-1 and TRBJ2-7; TRBD1 is a possible D gene (6 bases). V lost 1 base to trimming and J lost 7 bases, with 23 bases between them. CDR1 is MGHRA, CDR2 YSYEKL, per germline. This CDR3 has 17 amino acids. The CDR3 DNA follows: TGCGCCAGCAGCCAAGTCGAGACAGGAGCCACACTTGGGGAGCAGTACTTC. It yields the protein CASSQVETGATLGEQYF.

The sample holds many counts of this clonotype. CDR3 region: CSVDQWLNYGYTF. The CDR3 DNA sequence: TGCAGCGTTGACCAATGGCTAAACTATGGCTACACCTTC. This chain links TRBV29-1 with TRBJ1-2; D unresolved. With 3 bases removed from V and 2 bases from J, the gap between germline ends came to 10 bases. The CDR3 contains 13 residues. Germline-derived CDR1 and CDR2 are SQVTM and ANQGSEA.

This clonotype was counted many times. CDR3 protein: CASSPLNTGELFF. For the CDR3, the DNA is TGTGCCAGCAGCCCGCTAAACACCGGGGAGCTGTTTTTT. This rearrangement joins TRBV6-2 or TRBV6-3 to TRBJ2-2; D unresolved. The V gene lost 6 bases and the J gene lost 2 bases, with 7 bases spanning the gap. There are 13 residues in the CDR3. The germline gives CDR1 MNHEY, CDR2 SVGEGT.

This clonotype was detected many times. The CDR3 nucleotides are TGCGCCAGCAGCCACGCTATAGCGGGGCTCACAGATACGCAGTATTTT. It is translated as CASSHAIAGLTDTQYF. V usage is TRBV4-1 and J usage is TRBJ2-3, with 8 bases lining up with TRBD2. Per the germline V gene, CDR1 is MGHRA and CDR2 is YSYEKL. V was clipped by 3 bases and J by 2 bases; unmatched bases: 7. This CDR3 has 16 amino acids.

V usage is TRBV21-1 and J usage is TRBJ2-1; TRBD1, the table's D call, was not compared with the DNA. TRBV21-1 is termed a pseudogene. The CDR3 runs to 18 residues. The CDR3 spells CASSKRDRGPPFFNEQFF. DNA for the CDR3: TGTGCCAGCAGCAAGCGGGACAGGGGTCCCCCCTTTTTCAATGAGCAGTTCTTC.

This clonotype was seen many times. V gene TRBV6-2 or TRBV6-3 combines with J gene TRBJ2-1; D unresolved. Germline loops: CDR1 MNHEY, CDR2 SVGEGT. The V and J ends lost 0 bases and 8 bases respectively, with 14 bases between them. The CDR3 runs to 15 residues. DNA of the CDR3: TGTGCCAGCAGTTACTCGTTATGGGTTTTGGATGAGCAGTTCTTC. It is translated as CASSYSLWVLDEQFF.

The table lists this clonotype with many counts. The chain recombines TRBV6-5 with TRBJ2-1, with 11 bases identical to TRBD2. CDR3 length: 14 amino acids. Per germline, CDR1 MNHEY and CDR2 SVGAGI. J gave up 10 bases and V 6 bases, and 8 bases lay outside the gene matches. CDR3 sequence reads: CASRLAGGHVEQFF. DNA for the CDR3: TGTGCCAGCAGGTTAGCGGGAGGGCACGTCGAGCAGTTCTTC.

This clonotype has a count of ten or more. The rearrangement links TRBV5-6 to TRBJ2-7; possibly TRBD1 or TRBD2 for D (5 bases each). CDR1 SGHDT and CDR2 YYEEEE come from the germline V gene. The germline V and J ends were trimmed by 4 bases and 2 bases, with 13 bases remaining between them. This CDR3 has 14 residues. The DNA for the CDR3 is TGTGCCAGCAGCGGGACGGAGGTTCCCTACGAGCAGTACTTC. It yields the protein CASSGTEVPYEQYF. The full variable domain, in which reference TRBV5-6 and TRBJ2-7 provide the parts outside the CDR3, is DAGVTQSPTHLIKTRGQQVTLRCSPKSGHDTVSWYQQALGQGPQFIFQYYEEEERQRGNFPDRFSGHQFPNYSSELNVNALLLGDSALYLCASSGTEVPYEQYFGPGTRLTVT.

The sample holds many counts of this clonotype. This chain connects TRBV5-8 to TRBJ2-7; either TRBD1 or TRBD2 may fit D (5 bases each). V lost 3 bases to trimming and J lost 1 base, with 11 bases between them. CDR3 length: 14 amino acids. CDR1 and CDR2 (germline): SGHTS, YDEGEE. The CDR3 coding sequence is TGTGCCAGCAGCTGGACGGGACGGTCCTACGAGCAGTACTTC. This sequence encodes CASSWTGRSYEQYF.

Concerning this clonotype: Since a much larger clone is just one base distant, this may be a read error. The genes are TRBV20-1 and TRBJ2-3; possible D gene TRBD2, 5 bases. The germline CDR1 and CDR2 sequences are DFQATT and SNEGSKA (reference sequence). This CDR3 comprises 14 residues. CDR3 residues: CSASSPSRTHTQYF. The CDR3 DNA reads TGCAGTGCTAGTAGTCCTAGCCGCACACATACGCAGTATTTT.

This clonotype was observed many times. The chain joins TRBV12-3 or TRBV12-4 to TRBJ1-1, with D uncertain. The CDR3 is 15 amino acids. Trimming left V 0 bases short and J 11 bases short, with 19 bases between. This chain's CDR3 is CASSLAHDIGSGAFF. Written as DNA, the CDR3 is TGTGCCAGCAGTTTAGCCCACGACATTGGCAGTGGGGCTTTCTTT.

Ten or more counts support this clonotype. The genes are TRBV4-2 and TRBJ2-2, with unresolved D. The ends were cut back, 0 bases at V and 0 bases at J, with 11 bases in the middle. Germline loops: CDR1 LGHNA, CDR2 YNFKEQ. This CDR3 spans 17 amino acids. The CDR3: CASSQERMITNTGELFF. CDR3 in DNA: TGTGCCAGCAGCCAAGAGAGAATGATTACGAACACCGGGGAGCTGTTTTTT.

This clonotype was recorded at least ten times. This chain connects TRBV29-1 to TRBJ2-5; perhaps TRBD2 as D (6 bases). Germline V CDR1 and CDR2: SQVTM, ANQGSEA. Trimming cost V 6 bases and J 1 base, with 15 bases left between them. This CDR3 comprises 14 residues. CDR3 sequence (DNA): TGCAGCGTATCGGGACTGGCGCCCCAAGAGACCCAGTACTTC. It encodes CSVSGLAPQETQYF.

This clonotype has at least ten counts. The rearrangement uses TRBV7-6 and TRBJ2-1; 14 bases agree with TRBD2. Germline assignment: CDR1 SGHVS and CDR2 FNYEAQ. V shed 3 bases and J 6 bases; nucleotides not matched to a gene: 10. The CDR3 covers 18 residues. Here the CDR3 reads CASSFPGTSGSVFNEQFF. The CDR3 bases are TGTGCCAGCAGCTTCCCCGGGACTAGCGGGAGTGTTTTCAATGAGCAGTTCTTC.

This clonotype was found many times. DNA for the CDR3: TGTGCCAGCAGCCCTTGGGACAAAGCCTACGAGCAGTACTTC. Amino acids: CASSPWDKAYEQYF. The genes are TRBV9 and TRBJ2-7; the D gene is possibly TRBD1 (6 bases). Trimming took 4 bases from V and 2 from J, leaving 13 bases between them. The CDR3 totals 14 residues. The germline CDR1 and CDR2 sequences are SGDLS and YYNGEE.

V gene TRBV29-1 combines with J gene TRBJ1-2; D unclear. V lost 0 bases, J lost 7 bases, and 12 bases lay in between. In germline, CDR1 is SQVTM, CDR2 ANQGSEA. The CDR3 covers 13 residues. The CDR3 reads CSVEDRRLTGYTF. Here the CDR3 DNA reads TGCAGCGTTGAAGACAGACGCCTCACTGGCTACACCTTC.